A selection of T cell receptor beta chains follows, all from one sample in a study of read filtering for tumor transcriptome and immune sequencing. MiXCR, run by TCRdb on the reads, gives a single entry per CDR3 protein. The sample yields about 86,000 distinct CDR3 sequences, 10% to 15% seen once. Source material: a population of CD138-negative cells sorted from bone marrow. The receptor source for this set is a donor at least 40 years old with multiple myeloma. The conserved cysteine and the conserved F or W are not part of the CDR3 here. Clone size is given for some rows only: seen once, a few or many times, or a class if the clone is expanded.

-,TRBV11-2,TRBJ2-7,ASSPQTGFAFEQY
many,TRBV20-1,TRBJ2-3,SATGTSDTDTQY
once,TRBV21-1,TRBJ1-5,ASGKANGEFSNQPQH
many,TRBV10-3,TRBJ2-1,AISESRIAGGLYNEQF
many,TRBV13,TRBJ1-1,ASSFGLNTEAF
many,TRBV6-5,TRBJ2-1,ASSRWGGGAYNEQF
many,TRBV7-3,TRBJ2-1,ASSPAFSSYNEQF
many,TRBV5-1,TRBJ2-7,ASRQGYEQY
many,TRBV6-2/TRBV6-3,TRBJ2-7,ASSYGVGDEQY
many,TRBV29-1,TRBJ2-1,SVTSGTGSSGTYNEQF
many,TRBV12-3/TRBV12-4,TRBJ1-6,ASSARRTGVSPLH
many,TRBV7-2,TRBJ2-3,ASSRDRSSTDTQY
many,TRBV18,TRBJ2-1,ASSAGTKNEQF
many,TRBV6-6,TRBJ1-1,ASTAGGGRRTEAF